The present TCR beta chain was sequenced within a study of early T cells in non-severe SARS-CoV-2 infection. About the research overall: Sequencing targeted bulk RNA from unsorted whole blood, leaving chains unpaired.

Points on this clonotype: Its antigen remains unidentified.

Points from the study as a whole: Private and CD4 specificities were missed by VDJdb matching, skewed to anti-spike CD8.

Individual cDNA molecules received unique molecular identifiers. TCRdb reprocessed the 5' RACE reads via MiXCR and lists one record per CDR3 protein. The sample holds more than 20,000 distinct CDR3 sequences, about 4.4% seen once. V lost 4 bases and J lost 0, with 10 bases in between. Germline CDR1 is SNHLY and CDR2 is FYNNEI. The CDR3 runs to 15 residues. V usage is TRBV2 and J usage is TRBJ1-5; TRBD1 might be the D (5 bases). The sample consisted of whole blood. This receptor was obtained from an adult who was a healthcare worker with PCR-confirmed SARS-CoV-2 infection or an uninfected control (not recorded which). The CDR3 protein is CASSGDSPSNQPQHF. In nucleotides, the CDR3 is TGTGCCAGCAGTGGTGACAGCCCTAGCAATCAGCCCCAGCATTTT.